A single sample gave rise to the 27 T cell receptor beta chains below, sequenced in a study of beta chain features in type 1 diabetes. Expressed TCRB transcripts got sequenced, as all isolated RNA was reverse transcribed. This table comes from immunoSEQ multiplex PCR, and its TCRdb copy is limited to in-frame clones, with some not included. The data show hundreds of thousands of clones, 14% seen once. The sequenced sample was central memory CD4+ T cells from blood. These TCRs come from a man younger than 45 in good health.

V gene TRBV19 combines with J gene TRBJ2-7; D remains ambiguous. The CDR3 length is 14 residues. With 3 bases removed from V and 0 bases from J, the gap between germline ends came to 9 bases. Germline assignment: CDR1 LNHDA and CDR2 SQIVND (reference sequence). CDR3 nucleotides: TGTGCCAGTAGTATGAGACAAAGCTCCTACGAGCAGTACTTC. Residues: CASSMRQSSYEQYF.

This rearrangement joins TRBV19 to TRBJ1-4; D is unresolved. The germline V gene encodes CDR1 LNHDA and CDR2 SQIVND (reference sequence). Trimming took 11 bases from V and 8 from J, leaving 18 bases between them. The CDR3 consists of 13 residues. The CDR3 nucleotides are TGTGCCTCGAAAAGGGCTGGCATCGAAAAACTGTTTTTT. It yields the protein CASKRAGIEKLFF. Filled out from reference TRBV19 and TRBJ1-4, the complete variable domain reads DGGITQSPKYLFRKEGQNVTLSCEQNLNHDAMYWYRQDPGQGLRLIYYSQIVNDFQKGDIAEGYSVSREKKESFPLTVTSAQKNPTAFYLCASKRAGIEKLFFGSGTQLSVL.

The sample holds a few counts of this clone. The gene calls are TRBV28 and TRBJ1-2; D gene ambiguous. This CDR3 comprises 12 residues. The germline V gene encodes CDR1 MDHEN and CDR2 SYDVKM. V was clipped by 6 bases and J by 2 bases, with 7 bases between them. Here the CDR3 reads CASSRANYGYTF. CDR3 DNA sequence: TGTGCCAGCAGCCGGGCCAACTATGGCTACACCTTC.

The sample holds a few counts of this clone. This chain uses TRBV9 with TRBJ2-1, with TRBD1 as a possible D gene (5 bases). Germline V CDR1 and CDR2: SGDLS, YYNGEE. CDR3 size: 13 residues. V lost 0 bases, J lost 10 bases, and 11 bases lay in between. CDR3 DNA sequence: TGTGCCAGCAGCGTAGGGGCAGGGCTAGAGCAGTTCTTC. As protein: CASSVGAGLEQFF.

The chain is built from TRBV30 and TRBJ2-5, with TRBD2 as a possible D gene (6 bases). Germline CDR1 is GTSNPN and CDR2 is SVGIG (reference sequence). The CDR3 extends over 14 amino acids. V gave up 3 bases and J gave up 5 bases, with 16 bases separating them. CDR3 DNA: TGTGCCTGGAGCCGACGGGGGATTTGGGAGACCCAGTACTTC. Residues: CAWSRRGIWETQYF.

In its sample, this clone was seen many times. The chain recombines TRBV10-2 with TRBJ1-2, with 9 bases aligning to TRBD1. Germline trimming cut 7 bases from V and 4 bases from J; bases unmatched to any gene: 4. Germline lookup yields CDR1 WSHSY and CDR2 SAAADI. This CDR3 has 13 residues. CDR3 region: CASIPDRGYGYTF. The CDR3 DNA reads TGCGCCAGCATTCCGGACAGGGGCTATGGCTACACCTTC.

This clone has more than one count but fewer than ten. The chain is built from TRBV5-6 and TRBJ2-1; D call uncertain. Germline-derived CDR1 and CDR2 are SGHDT and YYEEEE. The V end lost 5 bases, the J end lost 7 bases, and 13 bases lay between the germline ends. The CDR3 has 13 amino acids. CDR3 DNA: TGTGCCAGCAGTTACTGGGCAGAAAATGAGCAGTTCTTC. Translating gives CASSYWAENEQFF.

The gene calls are TRBV5-3 and TRBJ2-5; 7 positions agree with TRBD2. TRBV5-3 is assigned to the ORF class and has an uncertain function. Trimming removed 7 bases from V and 4 bases from J; junction bases left unmatched: 16. This CDR3 contains 16 residues. CDR3 sequence reads: CARPVDPGLKGETQYF. CDR3 bases: TGTGCCAGACCGGTCGATCCGGGACTAAAGGGAGAGACCCAGTACTTC.

This chain uses TRBV5-1 with TRBJ1-4; TRBD1 matches at 9 bases. V shed 4 bases and J 6 bases; nucleotides not matched to a gene: 7. Germline CDR1 is SGHRS and CDR2 is YFSETQ. This CDR3 comprises 15 residues. The CDR3 bases are TGCGCCAGCAGCCCGCAAACAGGGGGCGATGAAAAACTGTTTTTT. This sequence encodes CASSPQTGGDEKLFF.

This clone has just a few counts. The V and J genes are TRBV9 and TRBJ2-3; 11 bases agree with TRBD2. Losses at the gene ends were 4 bases for V and 6 bases for J; bases not matched to a gene: 7. The CDR3 extends over 15 amino acids. From germline, CDR1 is SGDLS and CDR2 YYNGEE. DNA of the CDR3: TGTGCCAGCAGCCTAGCGGGGGGCGCGATTGATACGCAGTATTTT. It is translated as CASSLAGGAIDTQYF.

There are a few counts of this clone. This chain joins TRBV5-4 and TRBJ2-7, with 8 bases that match TRBD2. CDR3 length equals 16 residues. Germline V gives CDR1 SGHNT, CDR2 YYREEE (reference sequence). Trimming took 1 base from V and 5 from J; bases not matched to a gene: 11. The DNA for the CDR3 is TGTGCCAGCAGCTTGAATACCGGGACTAGACAAGACGAGCAGTACTTC. Its translation: CASSLNTGTRQDEQYF. Combining the CDR3 with reference TRBV5-4 and TRBJ2-7 gives the whole variable domain ETGVTQSPTHLIKTRGQQVTLRCSSQSGHNTVSWYQQALGQGPQFIFQYYREEENGRGNFPPRFSGLQFPNYSSELNVNALELDDSALYLCASSLNTGTRQDEQYFGPGTRLTVT.

At least ten counts were recorded for this clone. The chain couples TRBV7-2 to TRBJ2-1; the D gene is possibly TRBD1 (7 bases). V shed 5 bases and J shed 6 bases, with 20 bases lying between them. Germline V gene data show CDR1 as SGHTA and CDR2 as FQGNSA. The length of the CDR3 is 16 residues. CDR3 in DNA: TGTGCCAGCAGCCGGGTAGGGGGCGGGACCGCCAATGAGCAGTTCTTC. It encodes CASSRVGGGTANEQFF.

CDR3 amino acids: CASSAGTGDYEQYF. The CDR3 DNA reads TGTGCCAGTAGTGCGGGGACAGGGGACTACGAGCAGTACTTC. The chain couples TRBV19 to TRBJ2-7; 10 nucleotides agree with TRBD1. The CDR3 runs to 14 residues. After removal of 5 bases from V and 3 bases from J, the junction contained 4 bases not matched to a gene. Germline loops: CDR1 LNHDA, CDR2 SQIVND (reference sequence).

V and J are TRBV7-2 and TRBJ1-6; D gene ambiguous. This CDR3 region has 13 residues. The V gene lost 5 bases and the J gene lost 8 bases, with 10 bases spanning the gap. The germline V gene encodes CDR1 SGHTA and CDR2 FQGNSA. The chain's CDR3 is CASSLKRDSPLHF. The CDR3 DNA follows: TGTGCCAGCAGCCTAAAAAGGGATTCACCCCTCCACTTT.

The rearrangement uses TRBV20-1 and TRBJ1-2; no reliable D call. The CDR3 loop spans 11 amino acids. Germline V lookup: CDR1 DFQATT, CDR2 SNEGSKA (reference sequence). V was trimmed by 4 bases and J by 6 bases, leaving 9 bases between them. The CDR3 loop reads CSAKDRNGYTF. The DNA for the CDR3 is TGCAGTGCTAAAGATCGGAATGGCTACACCTTC.

This clone was seen a few times. The chain employs TRBV29-1 and TRBJ1-5; D is unclear. The germline V and J ends were trimmed by 6 bases and 0 bases, with 9 bases remaining between them. This CDR3 spans 13 amino acids. Germline V CDR1 and CDR2: SQVTM, ANQGSEA. The CDR3 here is CSVSVNSNQPQHF. The CDR3 DNA sequence: TGCAGCGTCTCAGTTAATAGCAATCAGCCCCAGCATTTT.

This clone was picked up a small number of times. The chain recombines TRBV6-5 with TRBJ1-2; D unclear. With 5 bases removed from V and 3 bases from J, the gap between germline ends came to 10 bases. The CDR3 sequence is 13 residues long. Germline V gene lookup returns CDR1 MNHEY and CDR2 SVGAGI. DNA for the CDR3: TGTGCCAGCAGTCCAACCTCGGACTATGGCTACACCTTC. Translating it yields CASSPTSDYGYTF.

V is TRBV11-3 and J is TRBJ2-1; 9 bases fit TRBD2. V shed 5 bases, J shed 8 bases, and the junction held 10 bases outside the gene matches. In germline, CDR1 is SGHNT, CDR2 YENEEA. The length of the CDR3 is 15 residues. The CDR3 loop is CASSTRVAGVDEQFF. The CDR3 coding sequence is TGTGCCAGCAGCACCCGGGTAGCGGGAGTCGATGAGCAGTTCTTC.

This clone was seen only a few times. This rearrangement joins TRBV9 to TRBJ2-7, with D perhaps TRBD1 (6 bases). Germline CDR1 is SGDLS and CDR2 is YYNGEE. This CDR3 spans 16 amino acids. Trimming stripped 4 bases from V and 3 bases from J, with 20 bases between. CDR3 amino acids: CASSHSRVQGVYEQYV. CDR3 bases: TGTGCCAGCAGCCACTCCCGTGTACAGGGAGTCTACGAGCAGTACGTC.

V and J are TRBV5-1 and TRBJ2-5; 7 nucleotides line up with TRBD1. In germline, CDR1 is SGHRS, CDR2 YFSETQ. The junction had 13 bases not matched to a gene; V was cut back by 0 bases and J by 2 bases. The CDR3 consists of 18 residues. CDR3 amino acids: CASSLGQIGGLGQETQYF. CDR3 sequence (DNA): TGCGCCAGCAGCTTGGGACAGATAGGGGGCCTGGGTCAAGAGACCCAGTACTTC.

This clone was picked up many times. The chain has TRBV9 and TRBJ2-1; 8 bases align to TRBD1. Germline assignment: CDR1 SGDLS and CDR2 YYNGEE. This CDR3 comprises 15 residues. V shed 3 bases and J 9 bases; nucleotides not matched to a gene: 11. The CDR3 region has the DNA TGTGCCAGCAGCGCAGGACAGGGCCGCATCCCTGAGCAGTTCTTC. Protein: CASSAGQGRIPEQFF.

J is TRBJ2-1 and V is TRBV20-1, with 7 bases matching TRBD2. Germline V CDR1 and CDR2: DFQATT, SNEGSKA (reference sequence). This CDR3 is built from 11 residues. The CDR3 nucleotides read TGCAGCGACGGGAGCGGGGATGAGCAGTTCTTC. Translating it yields CSDGSGDEQFF.

This sequence joins TRBV5-4 and TRBJ2-1; TRBD2 is a possible D gene (6 bases). This CDR3 contains 15 residues. Germline V gene sequence: CDR1 SGHNT, CDR2 YYREEE (reference sequence). V was shortened by 0 bases and J by 9 bases, with 16 bases between the two germline ends. The CDR3 protein is CASSLGGQAGSEQFF. The CDR3 DNA follows: TGTGCCAGCAGCTTGGGGGGTCAAGCCGGGAGTGAGCAGTTCTTC.

This clone was counted only a few times. The chain has TRBV2 and TRBJ1-2, with D unclear. This CDR3 has 12 residues. Germline V gives CDR1 SNHLY, CDR2 FYNNEI. V lost 4 bases to trimming and J lost 8 bases, with 11 bases between them. This chain's CDR3 is CASSGYVKGYTF. CDR3 DNA sequence: TGTGCCAGCAGTGGGTACGTCAAGGGCTACACCTTC. Filled out from reference TRBV2 and TRBJ1-2, the complete variable domain reads EPEVTQTPSHQVTQMGQEVILRCVPISNHLYFYWYRQILGQKVEFLVSFYNNEISEKSEIFDDQFSVERPDGSNFTLKIRSTKLEDSAMYFCASSGYVKGYTFGSGTRLTVV.

This clone was recorded a few times. V and J are TRBV6-5 and TRBJ1-5, with D uncertain. The CDR3 extends over 14 amino acids. The germline V and J ends were trimmed by 5 bases and 1 base, with 9 bases remaining between them. Germline V lookup: CDR1 MNHEY, CDR2 SVGAGI. The CDR3 DNA sequence: TGTGCCAGCAGTGAAGGGCAGAGCAATCAGCCCCAGCATTTT. Its protein is CASSEGQSNQPQHF.

This clone was recorded many times. The gene calls are TRBV5-4 and TRBJ2-1, with D possibly being TRBD2 (6 bases). V shed 6 bases and J shed 7 bases, with 23 bases lying between them. Per the germline V gene, CDR1 is SGHNT and CDR2 is YYREEE (reference sequence). The CDR3 runs to 16 residues. The CDR3 sequence is CASTTIETRTWNEQFF. For the CDR3, the DNA is TGTGCCAGCACCACCATTGAGACTAGGACCTGGAATGAGCAGTTCTTC.

The rearrangement joins TRBV7-2 to TRBJ2-3; 7 nucleotides align to TRBD2. V shed 7 bases and J 1 base; nucleotides not matched to a gene: 14. Germline V lookup: CDR1 SGHTA, CDR2 FQGNSA. This CDR3 comprises 17 residues. The CDR3 is CASTLRGASGGTDTQYF. In DNA, the CDR3 is TGTGCCAGCACCCTACGAGGGGCTAGCGGAGGCACAGATACGCAGTATTTT.